The 16 T cell receptor beta chains listed next were all sequenced from one sample in a study of neoadjuvant anti-PD-1 for oral cavity cancer. Some clones are missing from TCRdb's copy, which holds only in-frame ones; the method was immunoSEQ multiplex PCR. The table has some 17,000 clones, around 64% seen once. Sequenced here: PBMCs, sampled before nivolumab (anti-PD-1) treatment. Receptors were obtained from a person aged 40 to 85 with oral cavity squamous cell carcinoma.

This clone has just a few counts. The V gene is TRBV29-1, the J gene TRBJ2-1, with TRBD2 matching 13 bases. This CDR3 contains 17 residues. The V segment lost 7 bases and the J segment 0 bases; nucleotides outside the gene matches: 9. In germline, CDR1 is SQVTM, CDR2 ANQGSEA. This CDR3 is CSGGTSGTPSSYNEQFF. As DNA, the CDR3 is TGCAGCGGTGGGACTAGCGGGACTCCGAGCTCCTACAATGAGCAGTTCTTC.

The chain couples TRBV9 to TRBJ2-1, with 10 nucleotides matching TRBD2. The CDR3 length is 16 residues. CDR1 is SGDLS, CDR2 YYNGEE, per germline. After removal of 0 bases from V and 5 bases from J, the junction contained 5 bases not matched to a gene. CDR3 nucleotide sequence: TGTGCCAGCAGCGTAGAGGGGACTAGCGTAAACAATGAGCAGTTCTTC. This sequence encodes CASSVEGTSVNNEQFF.

The J gene is TRBJ1-2, the V gene TRBV29-1; no definite D call. The CDR3 is made up of 12 amino acids. The V gene's germline CDR1 is SQVTM and CDR2 ANQGSEA. V shed 4 bases and J shed 2 bases, with 8 bases lying between them. The CDR3, as DNA: TGCAGCGTTGTAAAAGAAAACTATGGCTACACCTTC. Its translation: CSVVKENYGYTF.

The CDR3 reads CASSFLASGTYNEQFF. The CDR3 DNA is TGTGCCAGCAGCTTCCTTGCTAGCGGGACTTACAATGAGCAGTTCTTC. The chain employs TRBV7-6 and TRBJ2-1; 9 positions agree with TRBD2. Germline CDR1 reads SGHVS; CDR2 reads FNYEAQ. The CDR3 loop spans 16 amino acids. The trim removed 3 bases at V and 4 bases at J, leaving 7 bases unmatched.

This clone was counted only a few times. The V gene is TRBV2, the J gene TRBJ2-7; TRBD2 might be the D (6 bases). Deletions cut 7 bases from V and 3 bases from J, with 13 bases between. In germline, CDR1 is SNHLY, CDR2 FYNNEI. The CDR3 totals 13 residues. Written as DNA, the CDR3 is TGTGCCAGCACTTTCAGGGAGGTCTACGAGCAGTACTTC. Amino acid sequence: CASTFREVYEQYF.

The chain joins TRBV11-2 to TRBJ1-2, with D maybe TRBD1 (6 bases). V lost 0 bases, J lost 3 bases, and 14 bases lay in between. CDR1 is SGHAT, CDR2 FQNNGV, per germline. The length of the CDR3 is 16 residues. The CDR3 loop is CASSLEFNRVDYGYTF. CDR3 sequence (DNA): TGTGCCAGCAGCTTAGAATTCAACAGGGTGGACTATGGCTACACCTTC. The complete variable domain, with remaining parts taken from reference TRBV11-2 and TRBJ1-2, reads EAGVAQSPRYKIIEKRQSVAFWCNPISGHATLYWYQQILGQGPKLLIQFQNNGVVDDSQLPKDRFSAERLKGVDSTLKIQPAKLEDSAVYLCASSLEFNRVDYGYTFGSGTRLTVV.

The V call is TRBV27, the J call TRBJ2-7; D may be TRBD2 (5 bases). Germline-derived CDR1 and CDR2 are MNHEY and SMNVEV (reference sequence). Trimming cost V 2 bases and J 5 bases, with 13 bases left between them. The length of the CDR3 is 14 residues. The CDR3, as DNA: TGTGCCAGCAGTTTAAGAGGGCCGGCCGACGAGCAGTACTTC. Its protein is CASSLRGPADEQYF.

This clone was counted only a few times. CDR3: CASSFLAGPNEKLFF. The CDR3 coding sequence is TGTGCCAGCAGCTTTCTCGCAGGGCCTAATGAAAAACTGTTTTTT. The chain uses TRBV7-2 and TRBJ1-4, with D perhaps TRBD1 (5 bases). The CDR3 consists of 15 residues. Germline CDR1 reads SGHTA; CDR2 reads FQGNSA. The V end was cut by 3 bases, the J end by 3 bases, with 11 bases between.

This chain joins TRBV28 and TRBJ1-5; possible D gene TRBD1, 6 bases. Between the trimmed V and J ends, which lost 6 bases and 6 bases, there was a span of 21 bases. Germline V CDR1 and CDR2: MDHEN, SYDVKM. The CDR3 is made up of 16 amino acids. The CDR3 loop reads CASSRGGGRGSQPQHF. The CDR3 DNA follows: TGTGCCAGCAGCCGAGGGGGAGGGCGAGGGTCTCAGCCCCAGCATTTT.

With respect to this clone: Compared with germline, one end of the junction differs, possibly owing to a read error. The chain links TRBV7-9 to TRBJ1-1; D gene ambiguous. The germline V gene encodes CDR1 SEHNR and CDR2 FQNEAQ (reference sequence). The length of the CDR3 is 12 residues. The CDR3 DNA reads as TGTGCCAGCAGTAACAATATTGGCCTCCAAAACTTT. It yields the protein CASSNNIGLQNF.

J is TRBJ2-2 and V is TRBV5-4, with TRBD2 identical over 7 bases. With 4 bases clipped from V and 0 bases from J, the junction kept 6 bases outside the gene matches. Per the germline V gene, CDR1 is SGHNT and CDR2 is YYREEE (reference sequence). CDR3 length: 16 amino acids. DNA for the CDR3: TGTGCCAGCAGCCCCCCGGGGGGATCGAACACCGGGGAGCTGTTTTTT. This gives the protein CASSPPGGSNTGELFF.

The chain uses TRBV7-9 and TRBJ2-2, with D unresolved. Between the trimmed V and J ends, which lost 1 base and 2 bases, there was a span of 8 bases. Germline V lookup: CDR1 SEHNR, CDR2 FQNEAQ (reference sequence). This CDR3 region has 15 residues. In DNA, the CDR3 is TGTGCCAGCAGCTTAGTTTTAGGAAACACCGGGGAGCTGTTTTTT. Translating it yields CASSLVLGNTGELFF.

V is TRBV19 and J is TRBJ2-7; D is perhaps TRBD1 (6 bases). V lost 4 bases to trimming and J lost 2 bases, with 12 bases between them. The CDR3 spans 14 residues. In germline, CDR1 is LNHDA, CDR2 SQIVND (reference sequence). The CDR3 loop reads CASSTGTSTYEQYF. The CDR3 region has the DNA TGTGCCAGTAGTACCGGGACAAGCACCTACGAGCAGTACTTC.

The J gene is TRBJ2-7, the V gene TRBV6-6; 7 nucleotides match TRBD2. CDR3 size: 14 residues. Germline assignment: CDR1 MNHNY and CDR2 SVGAGI (reference sequence). J gave up 0 bases and V 5 bases, and 4 bases lay outside the gene matches. The CDR3 loop reads CASSDGTTSYEQYF. The CDR3, as DNA: TGTGCCAGCAGTGACGGGACTACCTCCTACGAGCAGTACTTC.

The chain has TRBV19 and TRBJ2-5; 7 nucleotides match TRBD1. The V gene end was trimmed by 1 base and the J gene end by 4 bases; junction bases not matched to a gene: 18. This CDR3 has 19 residues. Germline CDR1 is LNHDA and CDR2 is SQIVND (reference sequence). CDR3 sequence reads: CASSIGLKGGSSVGETQYF. DNA of the CDR3: TGTGCCAGTAGTATAGGACTGAAAGGGGGCTCGAGCGTGGGAGAGACCCAGTACTTC. Based on the CDR3 plus reference TRBV19 and TRBJ2-5, the full variable domain is DGGITQSPKYLFRKEGQNVTLSCEQNLNHDAMYWYRQDPGQGLRLIYYSQIVNDFQKGDIAEGYSVSREKKESFPLTVTSAQKNPTAFYLCASSIGLKGGSSVGETQYFGPGTRLLVL.

The chain uses TRBV5-5 and TRBJ2-7, with TRBD2 as a possible D gene (6 bases). Trimming stripped 1 base from V and 0 bases from J, with 14 bases between. The germline gives CDR1 SGHKS, CDR2 YYEKEE (reference sequence). This CDR3 is 16 amino acids long. The CDR3 nucleotides are TGTGCCAGCAGCTTGTCATTTGCGGGGAGCTCCTACGAGCAGTACTTC. Translated, it gives CASSLSFAGSSYEQYF.